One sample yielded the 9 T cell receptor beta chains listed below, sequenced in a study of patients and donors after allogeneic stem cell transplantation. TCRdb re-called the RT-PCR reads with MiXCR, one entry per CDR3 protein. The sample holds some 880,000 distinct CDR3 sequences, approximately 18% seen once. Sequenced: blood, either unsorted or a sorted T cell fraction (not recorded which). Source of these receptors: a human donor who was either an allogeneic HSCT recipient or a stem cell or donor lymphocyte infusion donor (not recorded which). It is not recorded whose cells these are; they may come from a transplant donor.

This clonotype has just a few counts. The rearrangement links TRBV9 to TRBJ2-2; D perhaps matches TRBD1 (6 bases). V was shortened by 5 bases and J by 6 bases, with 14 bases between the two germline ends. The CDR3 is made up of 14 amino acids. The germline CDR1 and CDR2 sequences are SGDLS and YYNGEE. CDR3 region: CASSFQGYSGELFF. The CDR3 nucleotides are TGTGCCAGCAGTTTCCAGGGGTACTCCGGGGAGCTGTTTTTT.

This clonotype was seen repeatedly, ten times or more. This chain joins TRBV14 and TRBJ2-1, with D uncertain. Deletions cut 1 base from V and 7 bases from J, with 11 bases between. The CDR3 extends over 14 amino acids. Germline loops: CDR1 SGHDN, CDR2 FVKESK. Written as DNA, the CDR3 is TGTGCCAGCAGCCAAGTTCCAGATGGTAATGAGCAGTTCTTC. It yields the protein CASSQVPDGNEQFF.

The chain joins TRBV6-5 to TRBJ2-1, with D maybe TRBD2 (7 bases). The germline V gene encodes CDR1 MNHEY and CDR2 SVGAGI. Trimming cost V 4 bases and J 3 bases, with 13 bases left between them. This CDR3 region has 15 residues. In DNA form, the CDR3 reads TGTGCCAGCAGTTCGGGCGGGGGCCACTACAATGAGCAGTTCTTC. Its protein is CASSSGGGHYNEQFF.

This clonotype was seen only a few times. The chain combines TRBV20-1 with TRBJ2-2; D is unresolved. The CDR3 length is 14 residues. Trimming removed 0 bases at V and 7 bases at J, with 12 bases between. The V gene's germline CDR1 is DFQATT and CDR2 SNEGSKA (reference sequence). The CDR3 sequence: CSARDRGTYGELFF. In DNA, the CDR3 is TGCAGTGCTAGAGACCGCGGAACGTACGGGGAGCTGTTTTTT.

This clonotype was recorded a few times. Here the CDR3 reads CASSTIPDSGSSYNEQFF. The CDR3 coding sequence is TGTGCCAGCAGTACGATACCCGACTCGGGTAGCTCCTACAATGAGCAGTTCTTC. The rearrangement uses TRBV12-3 or TRBV12-4 and TRBJ2-1; D uncertain. CDR3 length: 18 amino acids. Trimming pared 5 bases from V and 0 bases from J, leaving 20 bases between.

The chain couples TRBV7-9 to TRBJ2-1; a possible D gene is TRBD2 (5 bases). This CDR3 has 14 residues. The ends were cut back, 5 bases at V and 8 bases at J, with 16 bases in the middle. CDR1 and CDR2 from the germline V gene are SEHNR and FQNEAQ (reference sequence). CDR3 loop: CASSPPGVWHEQFF. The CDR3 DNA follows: TGTGCCAGCAGCCCTCCCGGGGTGTGGCATGAGCAGTTCTTC.

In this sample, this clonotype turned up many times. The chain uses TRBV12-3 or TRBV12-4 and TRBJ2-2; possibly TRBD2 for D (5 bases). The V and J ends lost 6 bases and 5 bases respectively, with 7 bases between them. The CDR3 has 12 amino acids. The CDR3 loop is CASRTGTGELFF. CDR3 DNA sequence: TGTGCCAGCAGGACGGGGACCGGGGAGCTGTTTTTT.

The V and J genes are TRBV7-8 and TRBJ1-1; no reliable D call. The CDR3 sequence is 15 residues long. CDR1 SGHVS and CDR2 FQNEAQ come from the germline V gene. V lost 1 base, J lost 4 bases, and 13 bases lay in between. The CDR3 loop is CASSLEWSAVTEAFF. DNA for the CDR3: TGTGCCAGCAGCTTAGAGTGGTCAGCAGTCACTGAAGCTTTCTTT.

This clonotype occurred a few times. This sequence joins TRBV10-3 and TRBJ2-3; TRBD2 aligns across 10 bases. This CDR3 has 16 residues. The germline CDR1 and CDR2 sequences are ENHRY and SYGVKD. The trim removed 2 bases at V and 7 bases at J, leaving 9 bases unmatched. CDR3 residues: CAISEGTSGDRNTQYF. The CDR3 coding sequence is TGTGCCATCAGTGAGGGAACTAGCGGGGATCGAAATACGCAGTATTTT.